Listed here are 5 T cell receptor beta chains from one sample, sequenced in a study of graft-versus-host responses after intestinal transplantation. Data came from immunoSEQ multiplex PCR; TCRdb stores just in-frame clones and leaves some out. This table holds tens of thousands of clones, roughly four fifths found once. The sequencing here drew on PBMCs, taken about 1,000 days after transplant. Receptors originate from a human patient who received an intestinal transplant, so some T cells may come from the graft donor.

This chain connects TRBV18 to TRBJ1-1, with 8 bases identical to TRBD1. Germline CDR1 KGHSH, CDR2 LQKENI. The ends lost 6 bases at V and 1 base at J; junction bases unmatched: 10. The CDR3 runs 16 residues. This CDR3 is CASSYLGQGANTEAFF. The CDR3 nucleotides read TGTGCCAGCTCCTACCTCGGACAGGGAGCGAACACTGAAGCTTTCTTT.

The rearrangement uses TRBV19 and TRBJ2-2; D may be TRBD2 (5 bases). The CDR3 has 14 residues. Germline V lookup: CDR1 LNHDA, CDR2 SQIVND (reference sequence). The germline V and J ends were trimmed by 5 bases and 3 bases, with 10 bases remaining between them. The CDR3 DNA reads as TGTGCCAGTAGTCCGCGGGCGGACACCGGGGAGCTGTTTTTT. Encoded protein: CASSPRADTGELFF.

The V gene is TRBV27, the J gene TRBJ2-7, with D possibly being TRBD1 (5 bases). The CDR3 covers 14 residues. CDR1 and CDR2 (germline): MNHEY, SMNVEV (reference sequence). V was trimmed by 6 bases and J by 4 bases, leaving 16 bases between them. The CDR3 reads CASRMGQGRYEQYF. For the CDR3, the DNA is TGTGCCAGCAGGATGGGGCAGGGTCGGTACGAGCAGTACTTC.

V is TRBV4-1 and J is TRBJ2-7; a possible D gene is TRBD1 (6 bases). This CDR3 is 12 amino acids long. Trimming left V 8 bases short and J 3 bases short, with 11 bases between. Germline V gene sequence: CDR1 MGHRA, CDR2 YSYEKL. CDR3 DNA sequence: TGCGCCAGCTCCTCGACAGGCTACGAGCAGTACTTC. Amino acid sequence: CASSSTGYEQYF.

This chain links TRBV5-5 with TRBJ2-7, with D uncertain. The CDR3 contains 12 residues. Trimming stripped 0 bases from V and 3 bases from J, with 4 bases between. The germline V gene has CDR1 SGHKS and CDR2 YYEKEE (reference sequence). DNA of the CDR3: TGTGCCAGCAGCTTGGGTTACTACGAGCAGTACTTC. Its translation: CASSLGYYEQYF.